This T cell receptor beta chain appears in the sequencing data of a study of cytomegalovirus exposure and HLA in healthy donors. Between the trimmed V and J ends, which lost 5 bases and 1 base, there was a span of 8 bases. Germline V lookup: CDR1 LNHDA, CDR2 SQIVND (reference sequence). This CDR3 is built from 14 residues. With 60 Vbeta and 13 Jbeta primers, the PCR was carried out. Here immunoSEQ multiplex PCR was the method, and the copy in TCRdb shows in-frame clones only, minus some. This sample has 120,000 or so clones, with 8.5% to 9% found just once. The material sequenced was PBMCs. This clonotype was sampled from a woman between 40 and 55 years old in good health and CMV-seropositive. V gene TRBV19 combines with J gene TRBJ2-2; weak D call: TRBD2 (5 bases). As DNA, the CDR3 is TGTGCCAGTAGTGCGGGTAGGAACACCGGGGAGCTGTTTTTT. This sequence encodes CASSAGRNTGELFF.